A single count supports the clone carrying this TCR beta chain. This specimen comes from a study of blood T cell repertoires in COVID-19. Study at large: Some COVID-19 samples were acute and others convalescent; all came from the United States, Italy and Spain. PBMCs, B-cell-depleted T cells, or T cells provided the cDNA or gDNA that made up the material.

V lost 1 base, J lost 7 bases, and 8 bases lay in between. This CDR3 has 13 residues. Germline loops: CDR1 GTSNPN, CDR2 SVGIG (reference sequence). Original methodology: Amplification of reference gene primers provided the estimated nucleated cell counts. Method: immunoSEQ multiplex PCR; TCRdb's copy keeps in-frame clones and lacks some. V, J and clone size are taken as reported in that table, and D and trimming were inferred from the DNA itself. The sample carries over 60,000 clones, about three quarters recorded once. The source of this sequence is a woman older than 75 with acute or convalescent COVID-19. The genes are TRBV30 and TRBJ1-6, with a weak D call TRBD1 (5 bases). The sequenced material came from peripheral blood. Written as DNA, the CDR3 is TGTGCCTGGAGTGCGGGGGGGAATTCACCCCTCCACTTT. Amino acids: CAWSAGGNSPLHF. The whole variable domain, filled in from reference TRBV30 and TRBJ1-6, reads SQTIHQWPATLVQPVGSPLSLECTVEGTSNPNLYWYRQAAGRGLQLLFYSVGIGQISSEVPQNLSASRPQDRQFILSSKKLLLSDSGFYLCAWSAGGNSPLHFGNGTRLTVT.